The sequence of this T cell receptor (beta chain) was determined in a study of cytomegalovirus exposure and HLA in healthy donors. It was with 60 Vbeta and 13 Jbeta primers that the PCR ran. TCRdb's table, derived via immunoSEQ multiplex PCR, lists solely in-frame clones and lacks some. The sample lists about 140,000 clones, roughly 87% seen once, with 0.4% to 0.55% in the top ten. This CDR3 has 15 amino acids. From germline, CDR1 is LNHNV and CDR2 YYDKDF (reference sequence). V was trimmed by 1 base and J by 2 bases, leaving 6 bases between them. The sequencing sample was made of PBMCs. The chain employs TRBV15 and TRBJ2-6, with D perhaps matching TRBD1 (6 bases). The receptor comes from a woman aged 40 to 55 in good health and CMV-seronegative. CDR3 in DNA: TGTGCCACCAGCAGAGGGACAGCTGGGGCCAACGTCCTGACTTTC. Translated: CATSRGTAGANVLTF.